The sequence of this T cell receptor beta chain was determined in a study of cytomegalovirus exposure and HLA in healthy donors. Regarding this clone: Its antigen is currently unknown.

CDR1 and CDR2 from the germline V gene are PRHDT and FYEKMQ (reference sequence). Between the trimmed V and J ends, which lost 4 bases and 1 base, there was a span of 23 bases. This CDR3 contains 20 residues. The PCR employed 60 Vbeta primers together with 13 Jbeta primers. Repertoires were generated with immunoSEQ multiplex PCR, while TCRdb's copy carries only in-frame clones and drops some. This sample's table reports around 210,000 clones. Study-wide results and limits: Sequencing likely produced, as an artifact, a cluster of highly shared sequence variants.

The J gene is TRBJ2-6, the V gene TRBV13; tentative D call: TRBD2 (6 bases). Sequencing input: PBMCs. This receptor was identified in a woman between 25 and 40 years old in good health and CMV-seropositive. The CDR3 bases are TGTGCCAGCAGCTCCTTCATAATCCGGAGGGACGGGTCTGGGGCCAACGTCCTGACTTTC. It encodes CASSSFIIRRDGSGANVLTF.